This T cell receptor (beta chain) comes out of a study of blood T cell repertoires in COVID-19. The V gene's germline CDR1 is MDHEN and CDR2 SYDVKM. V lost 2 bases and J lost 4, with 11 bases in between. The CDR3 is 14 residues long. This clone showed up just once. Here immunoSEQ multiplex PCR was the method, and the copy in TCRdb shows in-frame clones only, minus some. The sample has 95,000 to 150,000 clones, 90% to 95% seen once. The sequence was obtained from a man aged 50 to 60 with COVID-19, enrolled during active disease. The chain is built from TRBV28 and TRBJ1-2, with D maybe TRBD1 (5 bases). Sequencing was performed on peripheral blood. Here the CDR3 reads CASSLSGAIYGYTF. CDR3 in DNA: TGTGCCAGCAGTTTAAGCGGGGCCATCTATGGCTACACCTTC.